Below are 9 T cell receptor beta chains sequenced from a single sample in a study of OX40 agonist ivuxolimab in advanced cancers. TCRdb's table, derived via immunoSEQ multiplex PCR, lists solely in-frame clones and lacks some. The sample lists nearly 95,000 clones, 94% occurring once. Specimen: CD4+ or CD8+ T cells sorted from blood, collected in a trial of the OX40 agonist ivuxolimab. The source is an adult with an advanced solid tumor such as melanoma, head and neck, liver or kidney cancer.

The chain joins TRBV5-8 to TRBJ1-2; no clear D gene. From germline, CDR1 is SGHTS and CDR2 YDEGEE. The CDR3 totals 10 residues. Trimming removed 6 bases at V and 4 bases at J, with 4 bases between. As DNA, the CDR3 is TGTGCCAGCACGGTCTATGGCTACACCTTC. This encodes CASTVYGYTF.

This chain links TRBV2 with TRBJ1-6, with a possible D match to TRBD1 (6 bases). The CDR3 is 15 residues long. The V end was cut by 6 bases, the J end by 0 bases, with 9 bases between. From germline, CDR1 is SNHLY and CDR2 FYNNEI. As DNA, the CDR3 is TGTGCCAGCAGGGACAGTTCCTCCTATAATTCACCCCTCCACTTT. It codes for CASRDSSSYNSPLHF.

J is TRBJ1-2 and V is TRBV30; no definite D call. The CDR3 is 12 residues long. The germline V gene encodes CDR1 GTSNPN and CDR2 SVGIG (reference sequence). V was clipped by 2 bases and J by 8 bases, with 12 bases between them. Written as DNA, the CDR3 is TGTGCCTGGAGTCCAACCCTGGGGGGCTACACCTTC. Protein sequence: CAWSPTLGGYTF.

CDR3 sequence reads: CASSATGSSGANVLTF. The CDR3 DNA is TGTGCCAGCAGTGCGACAGGAAGCTCTGGGGCCAACGTCCTGACTTTC. The V and J genes are TRBV6-1 and TRBJ2-6; a weak D match, TRBD1 (6 bases). This CDR3 region has 16 residues. V lost 4 bases and J 0 bases, leaving 10 bases between the germline ends. Germline V gene sequence: CDR1 MNHNS, CDR2 SASEGT.

This chain connects TRBV5-4 to TRBJ2-5; possible D gene TRBD2, 5 bases. Trimming shortened V by 4 bases and J by 1 base, and 17 bases separated the two germline ends. Germline CDR1 reads SGHNT; CDR2 reads YYREEE (reference sequence). The CDR3 contains 16 residues. CDR3 nucleotides: TGTGCCAGCAGCCGCCGCCCGAGGGATCCCCAAGAGACCCAGTACTTC. This codes for CASSRRPRDPQETQYF.

CDR3 region: CASNTGGSHGYTF. The CDR3 region has the DNA TGTGCCAGCAACACAGGGGGTTCGCATGGCTACACCTTC. J is TRBJ1-2 and V is TRBV6-5; TRBD1 matches at 8 bases. Germline CDR1 reads MNHEY; CDR2 reads SVGAGI. The CDR3 contains 13 residues. J gave up 6 bases and V 7 bases, and 7 bases lay outside the gene matches.

V and J are TRBV29-1 and TRBJ2-3; 8 nucleotides align to TRBD1. This CDR3 has 16 amino acids. V was pared by 7 bases and J by 3 bases, with 15 bases of the junction left unmatched. Germline CDR1 and CDR2: SQVTM and ANQGSEA. The DNA of the CDR3 is TGCAGCGCTTACACTACGGGACAGGAGGTGACAGATACGCAGTATTTT. The encoded protein is CSAYTTGQEVTDTQYF.

The chain links TRBV5-6 to TRBJ2-7; maybe TRBD2 (5 bases). V was trimmed by 3 bases and J by 2 bases, leaving 15 bases between them. CDR1 is SGHDT, CDR2 YYEEEE, per germline. The CDR3 sequence is 15 residues long. CDR3 amino acids: CASSYPGGSPYEQYF. CDR3 in DNA: TGTGCCAGCAGCTACCCAGGAGGTTCCCCCTACGAGCAGTACTTC.

The chain recombines TRBV7-3 with TRBJ2-1; 11 bases match TRBD1. The V gene end was trimmed by 3 bases and the J gene end by 2 bases; junction bases not matched to a gene: 0. This CDR3 region has 15 residues. Germline V gives CDR1 SGHTA, CDR2 FQGTGA. Here the CDR3 reads CASSLGQGAYNEQFF. CDR3 nucleotides: TGTGCCAGCAGCTTGGGACAGGGGGCCTACAATGAGCAGTTCTTC.